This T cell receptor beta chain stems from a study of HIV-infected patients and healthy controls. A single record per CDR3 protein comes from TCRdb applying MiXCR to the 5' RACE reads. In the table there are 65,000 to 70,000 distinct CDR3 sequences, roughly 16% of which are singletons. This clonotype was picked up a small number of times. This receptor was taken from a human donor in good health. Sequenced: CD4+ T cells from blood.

The CDR3 protein is CASSPDRGRETQYF. The CDR3 coding sequence is TGTGCCAGCAGCCCCGACAGGGGGCGAGAGACCCAGTACTTC. The chain couples TRBV12-3 or TRBV12-4 to TRBJ2-5; 10 bases agree with TRBD1. This CDR3 has 14 amino acids. Trimming cost V 6 bases and J 4 bases; bases outside gene matches: 5.